This T cell receptor beta chain was identified in a study of cytomegalovirus exposure and HLA in healthy donors. Study conclusions and caveats: CMV antigen specificity was confirmed in vitro for a few CMV-associated chains.

The CDR3 has 13 residues. Trimming removed 0 bases at V and 8 bases at J, with 11 bases between. CDR1 is SGDLS and CDR2 is YYNGEE in the germline V gene. On this clone itself: Its specificity is not known.

The PCR contained 60 Vbeta and 13 Jbeta primers. Method: immunoSEQ multiplex PCR; TCRdb's copy keeps in-frame clones and lacks some. The repertoire table contains more than 90,000 clones. The clonotype comes from a man aged 35-49 years in good health and CMV-seropositive. The source material was PBMCs. This chain connects TRBV9 to TRBJ1-1; D perhaps matches TRBD1 (6 bases). The CDR3 region has the DNA TGTGCCAGCAGCGTAGAAAACAGGGCGGAAGCTTTCTTT. Amino acids: CASSVENRAEAFF.